Included here is one T cell receptor (beta chain) sequence, with context. The naive gate required viable CD3+CD4+ or CD3+CD8+ cells with CCR7+CD45RA+CD45RO-CD95-CD27+CD28+ phenotype. Peripheral blood was collected from the related graft donor on the marrow donation day. The sample comes from a study of T cells after posttransplantation cyclophosphamide. This CDR3 comprises 14 residues. V dropped 4 bases and J dropped 2; count of bases not matched to a gene: 1. In germline, CDR1 is LNHDA, CDR2 SQIVND (reference sequence). Generated by immunoSEQ multiplex PCR, the TCRdb table keeps only in-frame clones and is missing some. Among roughly 30,000 clones listed, around 90% were seen once.

The source is a man aged 25-40 years in good health and a related stem cell transplant donor. Sequenced sample: naive CD4+ T cells sorted from blood. This chain uses TRBV19 with TRBJ2-3; the match to TRBD1 covers 9 bases. The CDR3 DNA follows: TGTGCCAGTAGTACACAGGGGGCCACAGATACGCAGTATTTT. Its protein product is CASSTQGATDTQYF. The whole variable domain, remainder taken from reference TRBV19 and TRBJ2-3, is DGGITQSPKYLFRKEGQNVTLSCEQNLNHDAMYWYRQDPGQGLRLIYYSQIVNDFQKGDIAEGYSVSREKKESFPLTVTSAQKNPTAFYLCASSTQGATDTQYFGPGTRLTVL.